Listed below are T cell receptor beta chains from one sample, sequenced in a study of T-cell reconstitution after alpha-beta-depleted transplantation in children. TCRdb redid the calling of the PCR reads with MiXCR, one entry per CDR3 protein. The sample consists of 670,000 or so distinct CDR3 sequences, over 10% of them appearing once. The specimen comprised PBMCs, sampled before TCRalphabeta/CD19-depleted stem cell transplant. All receptors derive from a girl between 2 and 10 years old with congenital amegakaryocytic thrombocytopenia, due to receive a stem cell transplant. Each CDR3 is given with its conserved first and last residue. A D gene is named only where the DNA matches it firmly. The size field is filled for only some rows; it gives once, few, many or a size class.

d_call j_call v_call clone_size cdr3_nt cdr3_aa
TRBD2 TRBJ2-7 TRBV12-3/TRBV12-4 - TGTGCCAGCAGTTTAGCACTAGCGGGAGGGCCCTTCGCCTACGAGCAGTACTTC CASSLALAGGPFAYEQYF
- TRBJ2-7 TRBV7-9 - TGTGCCAGCAGCCACCGGGACTGGACCTACGAGCAGTACTTC CASSHRDWTYEQYF
- TRBJ1-1 TRBV6-6 - TGTGCCATCAGTTCCATGAACACTAAAGCTTTCTTT CAISSMNTKAFF
TRBD2 TRBJ2-1 TRBV12-3/TRBV12-4 - TGTGCCAGCAGTTTAACTCCCCTTGGCGGGAGGCGACGGTACAATGAGCAGTTCTTC CASSLTPLGGRRRYNEQFF
TRBD1 TRBJ1-1 TRBV5-1 few TGCGCCAGCAGCCAACCTAAGGGGGCCGGAACTGAAGCTTTCTTT CASSQPKGAGTEAFF
TRBD2 TRBJ2-1 TRBV10-3 - TGTGCCATTGGACTAGACTACAATGAGCAGTTCTTC CAIGLDYNEQFF
- TRBJ2-7 TRBV12-3/TRBV12-4 few TGTGCCAGCAGCTCACAGGGAGGTCCCCTCGAGCAGTACTTC CASSSQGGPLEQYF
- TRBJ1-5 TRBV5-1 few TGCGCCAGCAGCTTGTCCGGGGACGGTCAGCCCCAGCATTTT CASSLSGDGQPQHF
TRBD2 TRBJ2-2 TRBV10-2 many TGCGCCAGCAGTACAGCGGGAGGCCCCGGGGAGCTGTTTTTT CASSTAGGPGELFF
- TRBJ1-5 TRBV21-1 many TGTGCCAGCAGCAAAGGTGGGGACACCTATCAGCCCCAGCATTTT CASSKGGDTYQPQHF
- TRBJ1-2 TRBV29-1 many TGCAGCGGTTCGGGGGACTTCTTC CSGSGDFF
- TRBJ2-7 TRBV6-6 many TGTGCCAGCAAGGCAGGGCCCTACGAGCAGTACTTC CASKAGPYEQYF
- TRBJ2-5 TRBV5-1 few TGCGCCAGCAGCCGACCCTCCCTAAAAGAGACCCAGTACTTC CASSRPSLKETQYF
TRBD1 TRBJ1-1 TRBV5-5 - TGTGCCAGCGGCCGGGACAGGGGACCCTTTGAAGCTTTCTTT CASGRDRGPFEAFF
- TRBJ2-7 TRBV2 few TGTGCCAGCAGTGATGACTTCGAGATGACTTACGAGCAGTACTTC CASSDDFEMTYEQYF
TRBD2 TRBJ2-1 TRBV14 few TGTGCCAGCAGCCAAGGTCTAGCGGCTGAGCAGTTCTTC CASSQGLAAEQFF
TRBD2 TRBJ2-2 TRBV14 - TGTGCCAGCAGCCAAGAATTGGGACTAGCGGGAGCGGCCGGGGAGCTGTTTTTT CASSQELGLAGAAGELFF
TRBD2 TRBJ2-1 TRBV7-9 few TGTGCCAGCACCAATTCTACCAGCGGGAAGGCCAATGAGCAGTTCTTC CASTNSTSGKANEQFF
- TRBJ2-3 TRBV12-3/TRBV12-4 many TGTGCCAGCAGTGACGACACAGCGGCAGATACGCAGTATTTT CASSDDTAADTQYF
TRBD1 TRBJ1-1 TRBV5-1 many TGCGCCAGCAGCTTGAGCAGGGGGACTGAAGCTTTCTTT CASSLSRGTEAFF
TRBD2 TRBJ2-2 TRBV11-2 few TGTGCCAGCAGCTTAGAACCTAGCGGGAGCCCGAACACCGGGGAGCTGTTTTTT CASSLEPSGSPNTGELFF
TRBD2 TRBJ2-7 TRBV20-1 - TGCTGTGCTAGAGGCCTAGCGGGAGGTCTCTACGAGCAGTACTTC CCARGLAGGLYEQYF
- TRBJ2-3 TRBV5-1 once TGCGCCAGCAGCTTGGCCCGGGGCACGACAAGCACAGATACGCAGTATTTT CASSLARGTTSTDTQYF
TRBD2 TRBJ2-2 TRBV9 - TGTGCCAGCAGCCCGGGACTAGCGGGGCCTGGGGACACCGGGGAGCTGTTTTTT CASSPGLAGPGDTGELFF
TRBD1 TRBJ1-1 TRBV5-1 - TGCGCCAGCAGAAACCCGGGACAGAGCATAAAGGCTTTCTTT CASRNPGQSIKAFF
TRBD2 TRBJ2-1 TRBV29-1 - TGCAGCGTTGAAGGAATGACTAGCGGGAGATCCCCCTCCTACAATGAGCAGTTCTTC CSVEGMTSGRSPSYNEQFF
- TRBJ2-7 TRBV12-3/TRBV12-4 few TGTGCCAGCAGTTTACACCCCCACGAGCAGTACTTC CASSLHPHEQYF
- TRBJ2-1 TRBV2 few TGTGCCAGCAGAAGCTCGGTAGAGCAGTTCTTC CASRSSVEQFF
- TRBJ2-1 TRBV20-1 many TGCAGTGCTGCCGGGACGAATGAGCAGTTCTTC CSAAGTNEQFF
TRBD2 TRBJ2-1 TRBV7-6 few TGTGCCAGCAGCTTAGTGGAAAGCGGGAGAGGGTACAATGAGCAGTTCTTC CASSLVESGRGYNEQFF
- TRBJ2-1 TRBV21-1 few TGTGCCAGCAGCAAAGAACTCGCCCGGGGAACACCGATACGTTCGTTATACAATGAGCAGTTCTTC CASSKELARGTPIRSLYNEQFF
TRBD2 TRBJ2-1 TRBV20-1 - TGCAGTGCTGGAGATGTACGAAGCGGGAGGACGGGTGAGCAGTTCTTC CSAGDVRSGRTGEQFF
TRBD1 TRBJ2-5 TRBV5-1 - TGCGCCAGCAGCTTGGAACCGGGACAGGCAGAGACCCAGTACTTC CASSLEPGQAETQYF
- TRBJ2-7 TRBV7-9 few TGTGCCAGCAGCTCTAATAAGTACTACGAGCAGTACTTC CASSSNKYYEQYF
TRBD1 TRBJ2-1 TRBV5-1 few TGCGCCAGCGGGGACAGTGCTAACAATGAGCAGTTCTTC CASGDSANNEQFF
- TRBJ2-5 TRBV2 - TGTGCCAGCAGTGAGCCGAGAGGACAACCAGGTTGGACCCAGTACTTC CASSEPRGQPGWTQYF
TRBD1 TRBJ2-7 TRBV29-1 - TGCAGCGTTGGCTATACAGGGGGTCAGGGGCAGTACTTC CSVGYTGGQGQYF
- TRBJ2-2 TRBV29-1 many TGCAGCGTCTCACCGAACACCGGGGAGCTGTTTTTT CSVSPNTGELFF
TRBD2 TRBJ2-1 TRBV5-6 once TGTGCCAGCAGCCCTCGGGTAGCGGGAGGGTCCTACAATGAGCAGTTCTTC CASSPRVAGGSYNEQFF
- TRBJ1-2 TRBV5-1 many TGCGCCAGCAGCTTGGGGGATCCTAACTATGGCTACACCTTC CASSLGDPNYGYTF
- TRBJ1-5 TRBV7-6 few TGTGCCAGCTCAAAAGCCCTAAATCAGCCCCAGCATTTT CASSKALNQPQHF
- TRBJ2-3 TRBV6-5 many TGTGCCAGCAGTTACCTTAGAGACTACACAGATACGCAGTATTTT CASSYLRDYTDTQYF
TRBD2 TRBJ2-1 TRBV5-6 few TGTGCCAGCAGCTCCGACCAGCGGGAGGTCCATGAGCAGTTCTTC CASSSDQREVHEQFF
- TRBJ2-2 TRBV5-1 many TGCGCCAGCAGGGAATCCGGGGAGCTGTTTTTT CASRESGELFF
- TRBJ2-1 TRBV20-1 many TGCAGTGCTAGTACCCCAGGGGGGGACCATGAGCAGTTCTTC CSASTPGGDHEQFF
TRBD1 TRBJ2-2 TRBV12-3/TRBV12-4 - TGTGCCAGCAGCACCGCCGAGGGGGCGTTCACCGGGGAGCTGTTTTTT CASSTAEGAFTGELFF
TRBD2 TRBJ2-1 TRBV29-1 many TGCAGCGTGAAATCAGGACTAGCGGGAATCGATGAGCAGTTCTTC CSVKSGLAGIDEQFF
TRBD2 TRBJ2-1 TRBV20-1 many TGCAGTGCTAGCGGGAGGGCTACCTACAATGAGCAGTTCTTC CSASGRATYNEQFF
- TRBJ2-7 TRBV20-1 many TGCAGTGCTAGAGGGAACCTTTACGAGCAGTACTTC CSARGNLYEQYF
- TRBJ1-6 TRBV18 few TGTGCCAGCTCACCACCTGCGGGACCCCTTGGCGATTCACCCCTCCACTTT CASSPPAGPLGDSPLHF
TRBD2 TRBJ2-3 TRBV11-1 - TGTGCCAGCAGCTTACCGACTAGCGGGACCTTGTTTCCAGATACGCAGTATTTT CASSLPTSGTLFPDTQYF
TRBD1 TRBJ2-4 TRBV5-1 many TGCGCCAGCAGCTTACAGGGGGCGAACAAAAACATTCAGTACTTC CASSLQGANKNIQYF
TRBD2 TRBJ2-1 TRBV3-1 few TGTGCCAGCAGCCTCGGGGTAGCGGGAGGAGAGTTCTTC CASSLGVAGGEFF
- TRBJ2-7 TRBV3-1 many TGTGCCAGCAGCCGGGATGACATCTCCTACGAGCAGTACTTC CASSRDDISYEQYF
- TRBJ2-5 TRBV20-1 many TGCAGTGCTAGCCAACCCGAGACCCAGTACTTC CSASQPETQYF